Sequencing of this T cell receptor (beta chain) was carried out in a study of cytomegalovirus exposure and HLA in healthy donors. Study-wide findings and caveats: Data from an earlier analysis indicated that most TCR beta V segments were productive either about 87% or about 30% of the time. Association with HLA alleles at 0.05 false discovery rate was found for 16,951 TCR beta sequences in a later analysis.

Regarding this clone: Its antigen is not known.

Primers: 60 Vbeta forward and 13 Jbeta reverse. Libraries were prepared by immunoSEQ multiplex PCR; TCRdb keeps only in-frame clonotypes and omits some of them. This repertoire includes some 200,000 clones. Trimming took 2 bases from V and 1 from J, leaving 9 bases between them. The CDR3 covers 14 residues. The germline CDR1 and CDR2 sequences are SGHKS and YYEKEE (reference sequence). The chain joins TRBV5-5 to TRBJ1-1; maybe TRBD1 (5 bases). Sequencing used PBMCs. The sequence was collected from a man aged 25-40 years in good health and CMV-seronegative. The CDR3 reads CASSLRTKNTEAFF. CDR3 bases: TGTGCCAGCAGCTTAAGGACAAAGAACACTGAAGCTTTCTTT.